Below, 8 T cell receptor beta chains from the same sample are listed, as sequenced in a study of blood T cell repertoires in COVID-19. Repertoires were generated with immunoSEQ multiplex PCR, while TCRdb's copy carries only in-frame clones and drops some. Here the sample spans 260,000 or so clones, about four fifths being singletons. The sequencing sample was made of peripheral blood. Source of these receptors: a woman aged 80 or older with COVID-19, enrolled during active disease.

The chain links TRBV10-1 to TRBJ2-1; 12 bases match TRBD2. The V gene's germline CDR1 is WNHNN and CDR2 SYGVQD (reference sequence). Trimming removed 3 bases from V and 6 bases from J; junction bases left unmatched: 6. This CDR3 contains 16 residues. CDR3 loop: CASSDLAGGPVNEQFF. CDR3 coding DNA: TGCGCCAGCAGTGATCTAGCGGGAGGGCCGGTCAATGAGCAGTTCTTC.

The chain couples TRBV5-1 to TRBJ1-4, with 12 positions matching TRBD1. This CDR3 region has 16 residues. V dropped 3 bases and J dropped 8; count of bases not matched to a gene: 8. Germline V gives CDR1 SGHRS, CDR2 YFSETQ. CDR3 nucleotide sequence: TGCGCCAGCAGCTCCGGGACAGGGGGCGCTGGGGAAAAACTGTTTTTT. Its translation is CASSSGTGGAGEKLFF.

This clone was counted a single time. The V call is TRBV3-1 (or the pseudogene TRBV3-2), the J call TRBJ1-5; TRBD1 is a possible D gene (5 bases). The CDR3 is 16 amino acids. Germline V lookup: CDR1 LGHDT, CDR2 YNNKEL (reference sequence). The V gene lost 1 base and the J gene lost 3 bases, with 13 bases spanning the gap. CDR3 amino acids: CASSQGAGGFNQPQHF. CDR3 DNA: TGTGCCAGCAGCCAAGGGGCGGGGGGTTTCAATCAGCCCCAGCATTTT.

The rearrangement uses TRBV2 and TRBJ2-3; 7 nucleotides line up with TRBD2. Germline V gene data show CDR1 as SNHLY and CDR2 as FYNNEI. This CDR3 comprises 15 residues. J was trimmed by 3 bases and V by 3 bases; bases with no gene match: 6. Here the CDR3 reads CASSDDREVTDTQYF. The CDR3 DNA follows: TGTGCCAGCAGTGATGACCGGGAGGTAACAGATACGCAGTATTTT.

The chain recombines TRBV7-2 with TRBJ1-1, with D unclear. The CDR3 extends over 13 amino acids. With 5 bases removed from V and 4 bases from J, the gap between germline ends came to 11 bases. Germline assignment: CDR1 SGHTA and CDR2 FQGNSA. CDR3 amino acids: CASSLNEGTEAFF. Written as DNA, the CDR3 is TGTGCCAGCAGCCTGAATGAGGGCACTGAAGCTTTCTTT. Looking up the rest from reference TRBV7-2 and TRBJ1-1 gives the full variable domain: GAGVSQSPSNKVTEKGKDVELRCDPISGHTALYWYRQSLGQGLEFLIYFQGNSAPDKSGLPSDRFSAERTGGSVSTLTIQRTQQEDSAVYLCASSLNEGTEAFFGQGTRLTVV.

V is TRBV9 and J is TRBJ2-1; the D gene is possibly TRBD2 (5 bases). This CDR3 has 16 residues. The V gene lost 4 bases and the J gene lost 3 bases, with 17 bases spanning the gap. The germline V gene has CDR1 SGDLS and CDR2 YYNGEE. CDR3 loop: CASSPQLTLGYNEQFF. CDR3 in DNA: TGTGCCAGCAGCCCTCAACTTACACTAGGCTACAATGAGCAGTTCTTC.

The chain employs TRBV3-1 (or the pseudogene TRBV3-2) and TRBJ1-4, with 7 bases lining up with TRBD1. The CDR3 runs to 14 residues. Unmatched junction bases numbered 5, after V lost 3 bases and J lost 7 bases. Germline V gene lookup returns CDR1 LGHDT and CDR2 YNNKEL (reference sequence). As DNA, the CDR3 is TGTGCCAGCAGCCACCGGGACAGAGTTGAAAAACTGTTTTTT. Translation gives CASSHRDRVEKLFF.

CDR3 sequence (DNA): TGTGCCAGCAGCTTGAAGGGACAGGGTATTGGCGAGCAGTACTTC. Its translation is CASSLKGQGIGEQYF. The V call is TRBV5-4, the J call TRBJ2-7; 9 nucleotides agree with TRBD1. The V segment lost 1 base and the J segment 6 bases; nucleotides outside the gene matches: 8. Germline CDR1 is SGHNT and CDR2 is YYREEE (reference sequence). The CDR3 has 15 residues.